The entry below gives a single TCR beta chain sequence along with its context. Trimming at V came to 3 bases and at J to 7 bases, leaving 7 bases not matched to a gene. Germline V gene data show CDR1 as SGHTA and CDR2 as FQGTGA. CDR3 length equals 16 residues. This entry belongs to a study of blood T cell repertoires in COVID-19. TCRdb's table, derived via immunoSEQ multiplex PCR, lists solely in-frame clones and lacks some. The table records a few hundred thousand clones, approximately 89% of them present only once. This chain connects TRBV7-3 to TRBJ2-1; 12 positions match TRBD2. The sequencing sample was made of peripheral blood. The TCR comes from a man in his forties who had recovered from COVID-19. The CDR3 reads CASSFPRLAGENEQFF. The DNA of the CDR3 is TGTGCCAGCAGCTTTCCCCGACTAGCGGGAGAAAATGAGCAGTTCTTC.